Here is one T cell receptor beta chain with its context. A read error may account for a junction end that differs from germline. The table came from immunoSEQ multiplex PCR; TCRdb's copy has only in-frame clones and leaves some out. The table lists approximately 170,000 clones, around 83% of them singletons. This entry is derived from a study of blood T cell repertoires in COVID-19. As for the study in general: Sources were T cells, B-cell-depleted T cells, or PBMCs; the material itself was cDNA or gDNA.

Germline V lookup: CDR1 MGHDK, CDR2 SYGVNS. This CDR3 comprises 16 residues. The chain employs TRBV25-1 and TRBJ1-2; D possibly corresponds to TRBD1 (5 bases). The origin of this receptor is a woman aged 70-85 years who had recovered from COVID-19. Input material: peripheral blood. Here the CDR3 reads CASTGGEGRANYGYTF. For the CDR3, the DNA is TGTGCCAGCACGGGGGGGGAGGGTCGGGCTAATTATGGCTACACCTTC.